This TCR beta chain was recorded in a study of CD8+ T cells in alopecia areata. On the study more broadly: Percent of scalp involved defined treated patients' severity scores.

Noted treatment: oral pan-JAK inhibitor, 5-10 mg twice daily. The germline V gene has CDR1 SNHLY and CDR2 FYNNEI. The CDR3 extends over 15 amino acids. The V end was cut by 2 bases, the J end by 0 bases, with 9 bases between. This clone was counted a few times. Its antigen is as yet unknown. RNA, once extracted, was reverse transcribed into cDNA for use as the sequencing template. Measured with immunoSEQ multiplex PCR; TCRdb has only the in-frame clones, and not every one. Of fewer than 350,000 clones listed, about 62% are singletons. Whole-study findings and limits: An increase in clonality over normal scalp was evident in lesional scalp, especially alopecia totalis/universalis. Patients shared TCRs less clearly than mice did, possibly owing to HLA.

The sequence was collected from a human donor with alopecia areata. This chain joins TRBV2 and TRBJ2-3; weak D call: TRBD1 (5 bases). This specimen consisted of CD4+ T cells sorted from blood, obtained at week 24, from a patient treated with tofacitinib. The CDR3, as DNA: TGTGCCAGCAGTGAACAGGGTCCTAGCACAGATACGCAGTATTTT. Its protein product is CASSEQGPSTDTQYF.